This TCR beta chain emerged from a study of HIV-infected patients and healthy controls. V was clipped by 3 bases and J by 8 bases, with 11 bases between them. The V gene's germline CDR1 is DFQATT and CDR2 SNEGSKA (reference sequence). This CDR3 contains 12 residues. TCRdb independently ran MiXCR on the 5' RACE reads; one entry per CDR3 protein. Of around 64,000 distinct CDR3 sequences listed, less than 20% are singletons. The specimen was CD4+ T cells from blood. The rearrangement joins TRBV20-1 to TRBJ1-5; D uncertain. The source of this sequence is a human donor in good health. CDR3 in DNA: TGCAGTGCTAGTCGGCACTTGGAGCCCCAGCATTTT. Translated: CSASRHLEPQHF.